This section outlines one TCR beta chain sequence together with its context. This sample is part of a study of post-analysis software for immune sequencing data. Built from TCR beta cDNA, the libraries had unique molecular identifiers in them. One entry per CDR3 protein, called by TCRdb with MiXCR from the PCR reads. The data show around 200,000 distinct CDR3 sequences, with over 25% seen just once and about 3.4% held by the top ten. Sequencing input: blood. The TCR sequence derives from a girl younger than 18 with multiple sclerosis.

CDR3 nucleotide sequence: TGTGCCAGCAGCCCGATAGCGGGGGGGCAAAATGAGCAGTTCTTC. It is translated as CASSPIAGGQNEQFF. The rearrangement joins TRBV7-3 to TRBJ2-1; 11 bases are shared with TRBD2. From germline, CDR1 is SGHTA and CDR2 FQGTGA. This CDR3 is built from 15 residues. With V trimmed by 5 bases and J by 7 bases, 7 bases remained unmatched.